This T cell receptor beta chain was found in a study of blood T cells in healthy people across ages. Next came a second PCR, run for about 7 to 11 cycles, which used a sample-barcoded 5' primer along with a J-beta primer mix. Every cDNA molecule bore a tag from a template-switch adaptor containing 12 random nucleotides. TCRdb re-analysed the 5' RACE reads in MiXCR, keeping a single row per CDR3 protein. This table holds hundreds of thousands of distinct CDR3 sequences, more than 25% found once. Comments on this clonotype: Its antigen is currently unknown. Its ends do not fully match the called genes, so a read error is possible.

Study-wide points: Older age went with lower TCR beta diversity per million T cells, in a roughly linear way.

Each sample provided at least 5.5 micrograms of extracted total RNA. The CDR3 spans 14 residues. In germline, CDR1 is SSHAT, CDR2 FNYEAQ (reference sequence). This clonotype was obtained from a woman older than 75 in good health. Sequencing was performed on blood. The chain has TRBV7-7 and TRBJ2-3; D might be TRBD1 (6 bases). The CDR3 nucleotides read TGTGCTAGCAGTAAGGACAGATACACAGATACGCAGTATTTT. Translation: CASSKDRYTDTQYF.